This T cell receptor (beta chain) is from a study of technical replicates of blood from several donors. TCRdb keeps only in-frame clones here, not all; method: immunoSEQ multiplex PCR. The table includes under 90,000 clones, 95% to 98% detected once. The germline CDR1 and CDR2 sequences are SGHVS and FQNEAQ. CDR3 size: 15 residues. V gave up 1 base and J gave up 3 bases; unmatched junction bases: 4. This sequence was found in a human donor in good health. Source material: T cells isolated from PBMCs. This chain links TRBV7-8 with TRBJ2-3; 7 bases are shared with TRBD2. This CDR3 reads CASSLVPSGTDTQYF. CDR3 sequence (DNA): TGTGCCAGCAGCTTAGTGCCTAGCGGTACAGATACGCAGTATTTT. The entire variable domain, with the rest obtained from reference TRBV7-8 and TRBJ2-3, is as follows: GAGVSQSPRYKVAKRGQDVALRCDPISGHVSLFWYQQALGQGPEFLTYFQNEAQLDKSGLPSDRFFAERPEGSVSTLKIQRTQQEDSAVYLCASSLVPSGTDTQYFGPGTRLTVL.